This entry concerns a single T cell receptor beta chain. The antigen is undetermined. These data belong to a study of CXCR3-negative and CXCR3-positive naive CD8 T cells. Notes on the study in general: The TRBV-TRBJ usage of naive CXCR3-negative and CXCR3-positive cells was similar, but that of memory cells differed.

The libraries of TRB cDNA were prepared using 5' RACE with UMI labels. From its re-call of the 5' RACE reads, TCRdb lists each CDR3 protein once, without DNA. This sample contains 46,000 or so distinct CDR3 sequences. This CDR3 has 18 amino acids. Germline V gives CDR1 SGDLS, CDR2 YYNGEE. The receptor was derived from a human donor in good health. Some clones in this sample may be carry-over from other donors' samples. Sequencing input: naive CXCR3- CD8+ T cells from blood. The subset is: CD45RO-CCR7+CD27+CD95- naive CD8+ T cells lacking CXCR3 (TNR3-). The rearrangement links TRBV9 to TRBJ2-2; without DNA, the TCRdb call of TRBD2 cannot be checked. CDR3 in amino acids: CASSDPGLAETYTGELFF.